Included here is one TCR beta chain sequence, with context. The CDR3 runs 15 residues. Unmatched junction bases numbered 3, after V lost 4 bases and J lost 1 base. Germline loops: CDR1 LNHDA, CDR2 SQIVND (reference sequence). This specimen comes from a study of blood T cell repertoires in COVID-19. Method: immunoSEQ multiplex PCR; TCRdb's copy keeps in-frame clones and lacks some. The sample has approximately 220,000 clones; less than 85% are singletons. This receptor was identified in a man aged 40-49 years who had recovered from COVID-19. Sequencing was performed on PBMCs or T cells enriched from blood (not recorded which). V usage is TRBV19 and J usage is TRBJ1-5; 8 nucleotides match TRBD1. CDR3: CASSRTGQSNQPQHF. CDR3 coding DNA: TGTGCCAGTAGTAGGACAGGGCAGAGCAATCAGCCCCAGCATTTT.